These T cell receptor beta chains were read from a single sample in a study of cytomegalovirus exposure and HLA in healthy donors. Only in-frame clones appear in the TCRdb table, and some are missing; sequencing was by immunoSEQ multiplex PCR. The sample consists of 90,000 to 120,000 clones, about 80% of them appearing once. Sequences were obtained from PBMCs. The receptors were gathered from a man in his thirties or forties in good health and CMV-seronegative. Each CDR3 is given with its conserved first and last residue. Each record gives: V gene, J gene, CDR3 protein.

V gene: TRBV6-1
J gene: TRBJ1-4
CDR3 protein: CASLEGQGNEKLFF

V gene: TRBV9
J gene: TRBJ2-3
CDR3 protein: CASSNRGVETDTQYF

V gene: TRBV5-1
J gene: TRBJ2-1
CDR3 protein: CASSLPAESYNEQFF

V gene: TRBV5-1
J gene: TRBJ2-1
CDR3 protein: CASSPVTSGSGGEQFF

V gene: TRBV28
J gene: TRBJ1-3
CDR3 protein: CASSPGAGNTIYF

V gene: TRBV5-6
J gene: TRBJ2-3
CDR3 protein: CASSLTSGMGPDTQYF

V gene: TRBV7-3
J gene: TRBJ2-5
CDR3 protein: CASSRTGPQETQYF

V gene: TRBV6-1
J gene: TRBJ1-2
CDR3 protein: CASRFSDFNYGYTF

V gene: TRBV15
J gene: TRBJ2-5
CDR3 protein: CATSTGLAGGTQETQYF

V gene: TRBV10-1
J gene: TRBJ2-5
CDR3 protein: CARRRRKTQETQYF

V gene: TRBV5-1
J gene: TRBJ2-5
CDR3 protein: CASSFSADQETQYF

V gene: TRBV2
J gene: TRBJ2-6
CDR3 protein: CARYSGANVLTF

V gene: TRBV19
J gene: TRBJ2-2
CDR3 protein: CASTPIPSAAGELFF

V gene: TRBV5-1
J gene: TRBJ1-6
CDR3 protein: CASSPEVGSYNSPLHF

V gene: TRBV19
J gene: TRBJ2-5
CDR3 protein: CASRDRTQETQYF

V gene: TRBV29-1
J gene: TRBJ2-3
CDR3 protein: CSTSGEGGGRSTDTQYF

V gene: TRBV6-5
J gene: TRBJ1-2
CDR3 protein: CASSSTGLGYTF

V gene: TRBV5-1
J gene: TRBJ1-6
CDR3 protein: CASSLETGGNSPLHF

V gene: TRBV11-1
J gene: TRBJ2-7
CDR3 protein: CASLSTGGDEQYF

V gene: TRBV10-3
J gene: TRBJ1-6
CDR3 protein: CAISERRTEISYNSPLHF

V gene: TRBV7-9
J gene: TRBJ2-7
CDR3 protein: CASSLGGGGSPPYEQYF

V gene: TRBV5-4
J gene: TRBJ1-3
CDR3 protein: CASSLSGPGDTIYF

V gene: TRBV30
J gene: TRBJ1-5
CDR3 protein: CAWSGTGYQPQHF

V gene: TRBV6-6
J gene: TRBJ2-7
CDR3 protein: CASSYSAGPYEQYF

V gene: TRBV29-1
J gene: TRBJ2-3
CDR3 protein: CSAGSVSTDTQYF

V gene: TRBV11-2
J gene: TRBJ2-5
CDR3 protein: CASSSPGQSRETQYF

V gene: TRBV5-4
J gene: TRBJ2-2
CDR3 protein: CASSLAGGYPGELFF

V gene: TRBV28
J gene: TRBJ2-7
CDR3 protein: CASSLYRAGDEQYF

V gene: TRBV5-1
J gene: TRBJ1-2
CDR3 protein: CASSLRARTGRSFYGYTF

V gene: TRBV25-1
J gene: TRBJ2-7
CDR3 protein: CASSRDRVYEQYF

V gene: TRBV6-1
J gene: TRBJ1-4
CDR3 protein: CASSLTRLEKLFF

V gene: TRBV9
J gene: TRBJ2-5
CDR3 protein: CASSVTGLLETQYF

V gene: TRBV5-1
J gene: TRBJ2-7
CDR3 protein: CASSPGQLGIYEQYF

V gene: TRBV2
J gene: TRBJ2-5
CDR3 protein: CASSEGLRETQYF

V gene: TRBV12-5
J gene: TRBJ2-5
CDR3 protein: CASGTSSGTGETQYF

V gene: TRBV15
J gene: TRBJ1-2
CDR3 protein: CATSTGQGRLLSDGYTF

V gene: TRBV7-9
J gene: TRBJ2-1
CDR3 protein: CASSLALSYNEQFF

V gene: TRBV9
J gene: TRBJ2-1
CDR3 protein: CASSGQTGRSYNEQFF

V gene: TRBV19
J gene: TRBJ2-2
CDR3 protein: CASSYPGELFF

V gene: TRBV9
J gene: TRBJ1-6
CDR3 protein: CASSIEYPGAANNSPLHF

V gene: TRBV25-1
J gene: TRBJ2-5
CDR3 protein: CASSINSGSRETQYF

V gene: TRBV10-3
J gene: TRBJ2-7
CDR3 protein: CAISGALLAHEQYF

V gene: TRBV30
J gene: TRBJ1-5
CDR3 protein: CAWSADRLGMSNQPQHF

V gene: TRBV27
J gene: TRBJ2-7
CDR3 protein: CASSPLQGKSYEQYF